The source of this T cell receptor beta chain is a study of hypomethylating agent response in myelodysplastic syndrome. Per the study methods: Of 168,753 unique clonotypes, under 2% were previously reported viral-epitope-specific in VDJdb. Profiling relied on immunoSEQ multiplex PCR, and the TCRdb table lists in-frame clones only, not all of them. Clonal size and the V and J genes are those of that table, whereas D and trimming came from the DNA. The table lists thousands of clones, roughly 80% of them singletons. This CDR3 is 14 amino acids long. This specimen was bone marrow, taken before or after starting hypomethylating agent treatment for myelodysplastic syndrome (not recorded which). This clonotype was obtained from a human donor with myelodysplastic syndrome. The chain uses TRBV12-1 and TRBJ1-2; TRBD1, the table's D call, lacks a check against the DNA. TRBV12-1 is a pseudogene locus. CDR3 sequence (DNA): TGTGCCAGCAGCTTTGGACAGGATGGCTATGGCTACACCTTC. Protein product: CASSFGQDGYGYTF.